This T cell receptor beta chain was identified in a study of cytotoxic CD8 clonotypes in ibrutinib-treated CLL. Assay used: immunoSEQ multiplex PCR; TCRdb lists only in-frame clones, some missing. The profile shows approximately 320,000 clones, 67% of them singletons. The CDR3 contains 15 residues. Germline loops: CDR1 SGHTA, CDR2 FQGTGA. Trimming cost V 5 bases and J 4 bases, with 15 bases left between them. The TCR comes from a human donor with chronic lymphocytic leukemia. The chain combines TRBV7-3 with TRBJ2-1, with no clear D. The input for sequencing was PBMCs, taken after 36 months of ibrutinib treatment. DNA for the CDR3: TGTGCCAGCAGCCCCCGCCTCTTCGAGTACAATGAGCAGTTCTTC. It encodes CASSPRLFEYNEQFF. The whole variable domain, remainder taken from reference TRBV7-3 and TRBJ2-1, is GAGVSQTPSNKVTEKGKYVELRCDPISGHTALYWYRQSLGQGPEFLIYFQGTGAADDSGLPNDRFFAVRPEGSVSTLKIQRTERGDSAVYLCASSPRLFEYNEQFFGPGTRLTVL.